This is a list of T cell receptor beta chains from one sample in a study of cytomegalovirus exposure and HLA in healthy donors. The assay was immunoSEQ multiplex PCR, and TCRdb's table has in-frame clones only and misses some. Seen here are more than 90,000 clones, roughly 80% observed once, and the top ten hold 2%. Sequenced: PBMCs. Receptors were obtained from a man aged 40-55 years in good health and CMV-seronegative. Both conserved end residues are part of each CDR3. Fields, in order: CDR3 protein, CDR3 DNA, clone size, D gene, V gene, J gene. The D gene is left open where the match is weak. Clone size is not always given. Where it is, it says once, few, many or a class for expanded clones.

CASSQGSEGEKLFF	TGCGCCAGCAGCCAAGGTTCGGAGGGCGAAAAACTGTTTTTT	.	.	TRBV4-3	TRBJ1-4
CASSPGQNSYEQYF	TGCGCCAGCAGTCCCGGACAGAACTCCTACGAGCAGTACTTC	.	.	TRBV5-1	TRBJ2-7
CASSLFGLAVLTDTQYF	TGTGCCAGCAGCTTATTTGGACTAGCGGTACTCACAGATACGCAGTATTTT	.	TRBD2	TRBV7-8	TRBJ2-3
CASSFTGDTEAFF	TGTGCCAGTAGTTTTACAGGGGACACTGAAGCTTTCTTT	.	TRBD1	TRBV19	TRBJ1-1
CASSFGGNTEAFF	TGTGCCAGCAGCTTTGGAGGGAACACTGAAGCTTTCTTT	.	.	TRBV11-3	TRBJ1-1
CASSSRETPYEQYF	TGTGCCAGCAGTTCCCGGGAGACCCCCTACGAGCAGTACTTC	.	.	TRBV27	TRBJ2-7
CASSLGLANTYEQYF	TGTGCCAGCAGCTTGGGACTAGCCAACACCTACGAGCAGTACTTC	.	TRBD2	TRBV5-4	TRBJ2-7
CASRLTGVSNQPQHF	TGTGCCAGCAGACTGACAGGGGTGAGCAATCAGCCCCAGCATTTT	.	TRBD1	TRBV2	TRBJ1-5
CASSLGQGLKLSGANVLTF	TGTGCCAGCAGCCTAGGACAGGGCCTTAAGCTCTCTGGGGCCAACGTCCTGACTTTC	.	TRBD1	TRBV7-9	TRBJ2-6
CASSYLRGSSYNSPLHF	TGTGCCAGCAGTTACCTAAGGGGAAGCTCCTATAATTCACCCCTCCACTTT	.	.	TRBV28	TRBJ1-6
CASSRGLTGLTNEKLFF	TGTGCCAGCAGCCGAGGCCTAACAGGGCTGACTAATGAAAAACTGTTTTTT	few	.	TRBV5-4	TRBJ1-4
CASSTVRGDSYEQYF	TGTGCCAGCAGCACTGTACGTGGGGACAGCTACGAGCAGTACTTC	.	TRBD1	TRBV11-2	TRBJ2-7
CASSGTGGRNSPLHF	TGTGCCAGCAGCGGAACGGGGGGACGGAATTCACCCCTCCACTTT	.	.	TRBV9	TRBJ1-6
CASSLAPGGNYGYTF	TGTGCCAGCAGCTTAGCGCCGGGGGGCAACTATGGCTACACCTTC	.	.	TRBV7-2	TRBJ1-2
CASRGAVAGGAKTQYF	TGTGCCAGCAGGGGGGCCGTAGCGGGAGGGGCGAAGACCCAGTACTTC	.	TRBD2	TRBV2	TRBJ2-5
CASRPGQTSNEKLFF	TGTGCCAGCAGACCCGGACAGACCAGTAATGAAAAACTGTTTTTT	.	.	TRBV27	TRBJ1-4
CASSWGSNSLNNSPLHF	TGTGCCAGCAGCTGGGGCAGCAACTCCTTGAATAATTCACCCCTCCACTTT	.	.	TRBV11-2	TRBJ1-6
CSSSSTRIYEQYF	TGTTCCAGCAGCTCCACTAGGATCTACGAGCAGTACTTC	.	.	TRBV7-9	TRBJ2-7
CASSKDRGGTGELFF	TGTGCCAGCTCAAAGGACAGGGGCGGCACCGGGGAGCTGTTTTTT	.	TRBD1	TRBV18	TRBJ2-2
CASSPQQVNFMNTEAFF	TGTGCCAGCAGCCCACAACAGGTCAACTTCATGAACACTGAAGCTTTCTTT	.	.	TRBV7-2	TRBJ1-1
CSVAPYNEQFF	TGCAGCGTTGCCCCGTACAATGAGCAGTTCTTC	.	.	TRBV29-1	TRBJ2-1
CAWSVGGSTDTQYF	TGTGCCTGGAGTGTAGGAGGCAGCACAGATACGCAGTATTTT	.	.	TRBV30	TRBJ2-3
CASSQEPGTGYGYTF	TGCGCCAGCAGCCAAGAGCCCGGGACAGGGTACGGCTACACCTTC	.	TRBD1	TRBV4-1	TRBJ1-2
CASSIPGTDTQYF	TGTGCCAGTAGTATACCGGGGACAGATACGCAGTATTTT	.	.	TRBV19	TRBJ2-3
CAGARNGYGYTF	TGTGCCGGGGCCAGGAACGGCTATGGCTACACCTTC	.	.	TRBV19	TRBJ1-2
CASSLQGPTYEQYF	TGTGCCAGCAGTCTACAGGGGCCGACCTACGAGCAGTACTTC	.	TRBD1	TRBV28	TRBJ2-7
CASSRTQGFRGEQYF	TGTGCCAGCAGCCGGACACAGGGCTTCAGGGGGGAGCAGTACTTC	.	.	TRBV7-9	TRBJ2-5
CASSLFSGGNPYYNEQFF	TGTGCCAGCAGCTTATTCTCCGGCGGGAACCCTTACTACAATGAGCAGTTCTTC	.	.	TRBV7-6	TRBJ2-1
CASSQVQGASYGYTF	TGCGCCAGCAGCCAGGTACAGGGGGCTAGCTATGGCTACACCTTC	.	TRBD1	TRBV4-3	TRBJ1-2
CASSSVTATEAFF	TGTGCCAGCAGCTCCGTGACAGCGACTGAAGCTTTCTTT	.	.	TRBV7-2	TRBJ1-1
CASSASRGANTEAFF	TGTGCCAGCAGTGCTTCCAGGGGGGCCAACACTGAAGCTTTCTTT	.	TRBD1	TRBV6-1	TRBJ1-1
CASSITSGNYEQYF	TGTGCCAGTAGTATTACTAGCGGGAATTACGAGCAGTACTTC	.	TRBD2	TRBV19	TRBJ2-7
CASSEKGYQPQHF	TGTGCCAGCAGTGAAAAGGGGTATCAGCCCCAGCATTTT	.	.	TRBV6-5	TRBJ1-5
CASSPHPRDSQDHYEQYF	TGTGCCAGCAGTCCTCACCCCCGGGACAGCCAAGACCACTACGAGCAGTACTTC	.	TRBD1	TRBV28	TRBJ2-7
CAWSWTGAQQPQHF	TGTGCCTGGAGTTGGACAGGGGCGCAACAGCCCCAGCATTTT	.	TRBD1	TRBV30	TRBJ1-5
CASRGAGVSTGELFF	TGTGCCAGCAGGGGAGCGGGAGTATCCACCGGGGAGCTGTTTTTT	.	TRBD2	TRBV6-6	TRBJ2-2
CASRTLVGGTEAFF	TGTGCCAGCAGGACTCTCGTCGGGGGCACTGAAGCTTTCTTT	.	.	TRBV9	TRBJ1-1
CASSPQGVGYGYTF	TGTGCCAGCAGCCCGCAAGGGGTTGGCTATGGCTACACCTTC	.	.	TRBV28	TRBJ1-2
CSVIGTLREAFF	TGCAGCGTCATCGGGACACTCAGAGAAGCTTTCTTT	.	.	TRBV29-1	TRBJ1-1
CASSERQGAKGYTF	TGTGCCAGCAGTGAAAGGCAGGGGGCCAAGGGCTACACCTTC	.	TRBD1	TRBV2	TRBJ1-2
CASSELRAGQPQHF	TGTGCCAGCAGTGAACTCAGGGCCGGTCAGCCCCAGCATTTT	.	.	TRBV2	TRBJ1-5
CASRTVRGTSYEQYF	TGTGCCAGCAGGACTGTGCGGGGGACATCCTACGAGCAGTACTTC	.	.	TRBV11-2	TRBJ2-7
CASSAGSGGSQETQYF	TGCGCCAGCAGCGCCGGATCCGGGGGGAGCCAAGAGACCCAGTACTTC	.	TRBD2	TRBV5-1	TRBJ2-5
CASSWGQGANYGYTF	TGCGCCAGCAGCTGGGGACAGGGGGCTAACTATGGCTACACCTTC	.	TRBD1	TRBV5-1	TRBJ1-2
CSSSLQGNQPQHF	TGTTCCAGCAGCTTGCAGGGGAATCAGCCCCAGCATTTT	.	.	TRBV7-9	TRBJ1-5
CASSQKGPETQYF	TGCGCCAGCAGCCAAAAGGGGCCGGAGACCCAGTACTTC	.	.	TRBV4-1	TRBJ2-5
CAWSVSSVRKWNEKLFF	TGTGCCTGGAGTGTAAGTTCGGTACGCAAGTGGAATGAAAAACTGTTTTTT	few	.	TRBV30	TRBJ1-4
CASSLSGLGPDEQYF	TGTGCCAGCAGTTTATCGGGACTAGGCCCCGACGAGCAGTACTTC	.	TRBD2	TRBV27	TRBJ2-7
CASSLETGGGEKLFF	TGCGCCAGCAGCTTGGAAACAGGGGGCGGTGAAAAACTGTTTTTT	.	TRBD1	TRBV5-1	TRBJ1-4
CASSSHSGSNQPQHF	TGTGCCAGCAGCTCCCACAGTGGAAGCAATCAGCCCCAGCATTTT	.	.	TRBV7-9	TRBJ1-5
CASRILQGPDTQYF	TGCGCCAGCAGGATTCTACAGGGGCCAGATACGCAGTATTTT	few	TRBD1	TRBV5-1	TRBJ2-3
CASSFDEARETQYF	TGCGCCAGCAGCTTCGACGAGGCCCGCGAGACCCAGTACTTC	.	.	TRBV5-1	TRBJ2-5
CASSLPLLAGGYEQYF	TGTGCCAGCAGCTTACCCTTACTAGCGGGAGGCTACGAGCAGTACTTC	.	TRBD2	TRBV13	TRBJ2-7
CASSSPGDRVSHEQYF	TGTGCCAGCAGCTCTCCGGGGGACAGGGTCAGCCACGAGCAGTACTTC	.	TRBD1	TRBV28	TRBJ2-7
CASSLALELAGGGQFF	TGTGCCAGCAGCTTAGCGCTCGAACTAGCGGGAGGTGGGCAGTTCTTC	.	TRBD2	TRBV7-8	TRBJ2-1
CASAKRGKRYGYTF	TGTGCCAGCGCCAAAAGGGGGAAAAGATATGGCTACACCTTC	.	.	TRBV6-6	TRBJ1-2
CSSSLFTDTQYF	TGTTCCAGCAGCCTTTTCACAGATACGCAGTATTTT	once	.	TRBV7-9	TRBJ2-3